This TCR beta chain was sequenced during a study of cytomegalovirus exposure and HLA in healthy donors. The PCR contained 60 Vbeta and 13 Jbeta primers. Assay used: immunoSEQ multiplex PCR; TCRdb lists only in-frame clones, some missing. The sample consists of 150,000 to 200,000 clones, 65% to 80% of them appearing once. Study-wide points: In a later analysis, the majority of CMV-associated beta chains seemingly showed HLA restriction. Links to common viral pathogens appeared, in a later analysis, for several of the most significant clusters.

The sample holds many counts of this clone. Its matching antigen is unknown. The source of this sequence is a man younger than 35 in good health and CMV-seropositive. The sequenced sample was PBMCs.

In nucleotides, the CDR3 is TGCGCCAGCAGCCAAGGGCAGGCAGACACTGAAGCTTTCTTT. Its protein is CASSQGQADTEAFF. The gene calls are TRBV4-1 and TRBJ1-1; D gene unclear. There are 14 residues in the CDR3. The germline V and J ends were trimmed by 1 base and 3 bases, with 9 bases remaining between them. Germline-derived CDR1 and CDR2 are MGHRA and YSYEKL.